These 10 T cell receptor beta chains came from one sample sequenced in a study of T cell repertoires in cytomegalovirus infection. Using its own MiXCR run on the reads, TCRdb lists one record per CDR3 protein. The profile covers around 34,000 distinct CDR3 sequences, with over 50% appearing a single time and 90% taken by the ten largest. No antigen has been assigned to these receptors. The material was CD8+ T cells from cultured PBMCs, obtained from culture after CMV antigen stimulation. All receptors derive from a human donor in good health (CMV status not recorded). Some clones in this sample may be carry-over from other donors' samples.

This clonotype was picked up a small number of times. J is TRBJ2-7 and V is TRBV12-3 or TRBV12-4; D possibly corresponds to TRBD2 (5 bases). The V end lost 4 bases, the J end lost 5 bases, and 18 bases lay between the germline ends. The length of the CDR3 is 15 residues. In DNA, the CDR3 is TGTGCCAGCAGTTATGAGGGCGGCCCCTACGACGAGCAGTACTTC. Translated, it gives CASSYEGGPYDEQYF.

The chain joins TRBV19 to TRBJ1-1; the D gene is possibly TRBD1 (5 bases). This CDR3 is 15 amino acids long. Trimming stripped 6 bases from V and 0 bases from J, with 14 bases between. CDR1 LNHDA and CDR2 SQIVND come from the germline V gene (reference sequence). CDR3 bases: TGTGCCAGTAGCGACGGAGGGGCTCTGAACACTGAAGCTTTCTTT. This gives the protein CASSDGGALNTEAFF.

This rearrangement joins TRBV19 to TRBJ2-7, with 8 bases matching TRBD1. Germline-derived CDR1 and CDR2 are LNHDA and SQIVND (reference sequence). V shed 3 bases, J shed 4 bases, and the junction held 5 bases outside the gene matches. The CDR3 consists of 14 residues. CDR3 bases: TGTGCCAGTAGTATGGCACAGGGGGAGTACGAGCAGTACTTC. Its protein is CASSMAQGEYEQYF.

With regard to this clonotype: Sequence at one end of the junction differs from germline and may be a read error. The genes are TRBV4-1 and TRBJ2-1; 8 nucleotides align to TRBD2. Germline CDR1 MGHRA, CDR2 YSYEKL. This CDR3 is built from 16 residues. The CDR3 nucleotides are TGTGCCAGCAGCCAAGATCGCCTAGCGGGTTACAATGAGCAGTTCTTC. Translated: CASSQDRLAGYNEQFF.

There are many counts of this clonotype. The chain couples TRBV28 to TRBJ2-3; a weak D match, TRBD2 (5 bases). Trimming took 4 bases from V and 0 from J, leaving 32 bases between them. CDR3 length: 22 amino acids. CDR1 and CDR2 from the germline V gene are MDHEN and SYDVKM. The CDR3 DNA sequence: TGTGCCAGCAGTTCGTATCTGGTTGGGTCCTCCCCGGGGTCTTCTAGCACAGATACGCAGTATTTT. The encoded protein is CASSSYLVGSSPGSSSTDTQYF.

This clonotype was detected ten times or more. The chain carries TRBV12-3 or TRBV12-4 and TRBJ2-1; no definite D call. This CDR3 spans 12 amino acids. V was cut by 3 bases and J by 4 bases, with 4 bases left in between. The CDR3 loop is CASSFGYNEQFF. CDR3 bases: TGTGCCAGCAGTTTCGGATACAATGAGCAGTTCTTC.

This rearrangement joins TRBV2 to TRBJ1-1; TRBD1 agrees at 9 bases. CDR1 SNHLY and CDR2 FYNNEI come from the germline V gene. J gave up 4 bases and V 5 bases, and 5 bases lay outside the gene matches. This CDR3 comprises 14 residues. The CDR3 nucleotides are TGTGCCAGCAGTAACAGGGGGCAAGGCACTGAAGCTTTCTTT. As protein: CASSNRGQGTEAFF.

V and J are TRBV7-8 and TRBJ1-4; D might be TRBD1 (5 bases). V was trimmed by 4 bases and J by 8 bases, leaving 17 bases between them. CDR1 and CDR2 from the germline V gene are SGHVS and FQNEAQ. The CDR3 extends over 15 amino acids. CDR3 sequence (DNA): TGTGCCAGCAGCTCGAGGGCAGGGCGTCAAGAAAAACTGTTTTTT. Residues: CASSSRAGRQEKLFF.

This clonotype occurred a few times. This chain links TRBV29-1 with TRBJ2-4; 8 bases are shared with TRBD1. The CDR3 is 13 residues long. CDR1 is SQVTM and CDR2 is ANQGSEA in the germline V gene. J was trimmed by 6 bases and V by 6 bases; bases with no gene match: 7. The CDR3 DNA sequence: TGCAGCGTGGGCGGACAGGGAAGAAACATTCAGTACTTC. As protein: CSVGGQGRNIQYF.

This clonotype has ten or more counts. The V call is TRBV6-1, the J call TRBJ2-7; D uncertain. CDR1 is MNHNS and CDR2 is SASEGT in the germline V gene. The CDR3 consists of 14 residues. Trimming stripped 1 base from V and 0 bases from J, with 7 bases between. CDR3 residues: CASSEGGISYEQYF. The CDR3, as DNA: TGTGCCAGCAGTGAAGGCGGCATCTCCTACGAGCAGTACTTC.